The clone carrying this T cell receptor (beta chain) was seen at least ten times. Its matching antigen is unknown. Relying on iRepertoire HTBI primers and Arm-PCR of CDR3 regions, the team built TCR beta libraries. Methods used by the authors: Among the samples, 50 to 80 TRBV and about 15 TRBJ segments were identified. TCRdb recomputed calls from the multiplex PCR reads with MiXCR, one row per CDR3 protein. The V and J calls come from TCRdb's annotation, not from the publication. Of about 400,000 distinct CDR3 sequences in the sample, roughly 20% were seen once. The record originates from a study of regulatory T cells in long-lasting Graves disease. Turning to the study itself: To qualify as persistent, Graves' disease required over 5 years of antithyroid drugs with positive TSH receptor antibodies.

Time point meaning: persistent/refractory GD, antithyroid drugs over 5 years with positive TRAb. Following extraction of RNA from PBMCs, that RNA was used to make the TCR library. Broader study findings: New patients shared 970 or so public clonotypes, and persistent patients shared more, with under 3,500.

This receptor was taken from a female donor with Graves disease. Material: peripheral blood mononuclear cells (PBMCs), obtained when the disease was refractory, from a patient treated with antithyroid drugs.

The CDR3 nucleotides read TGTGCCAGCAGTTACAGAGTAGCGGGAGTGATGGACACCGGGGAGCTGTTTTTT. This encodes CASSYRVAGVMDTGELFF. The chain employs TRBV6-5 and TRBJ2-2; 9 bases agree with TRBD2. CDR1 and CDR2 (germline): MNHEY, SVGAGI. This CDR3 spans 18 amino acids. The V and J ends lost 2 bases and 3 bases, in that order; junction bases with no gene match: 10.